This T cell receptor beta chain was recorded in a study of early T cells in non-severe SARS-CoV-2 infection. Overall study findings and caveats: Anti-spike CD8 specificities were favored by VDJdb matching, whose results missed private and CD4 specificities.

Each cDNA molecule carried a unique molecular identifier. One entry per CDR3 protein, called by TCRdb with MiXCR from the 5' RACE reads. Here the sample spans around 45,000 distinct CDR3 sequences, 3% to 4% being singletons. Points on this clonotype: Its antigen is unidentified.

The CDR3 spans 17 residues. Trimming shortened V by 5 bases and J by 0 bases, and 14 bases separated the two germline ends. Germline CDR1 and CDR2: MNHNS and SASEGT. The sequenced material came from whole blood. The sequence was obtained from an adult who was a healthcare worker with PCR-confirmed SARS-CoV-2 infection or an uninfected control (not recorded which). V gene TRBV6-1 combines with J gene TRBJ1-6, with unresolved D. In nucleotides, the CDR3 is TGTGCCAGCAGTCCTCAACTGTCGAACTCCTATAATTCACCCCTCCACTTT. This encodes CASSPQLSNSYNSPLHF.